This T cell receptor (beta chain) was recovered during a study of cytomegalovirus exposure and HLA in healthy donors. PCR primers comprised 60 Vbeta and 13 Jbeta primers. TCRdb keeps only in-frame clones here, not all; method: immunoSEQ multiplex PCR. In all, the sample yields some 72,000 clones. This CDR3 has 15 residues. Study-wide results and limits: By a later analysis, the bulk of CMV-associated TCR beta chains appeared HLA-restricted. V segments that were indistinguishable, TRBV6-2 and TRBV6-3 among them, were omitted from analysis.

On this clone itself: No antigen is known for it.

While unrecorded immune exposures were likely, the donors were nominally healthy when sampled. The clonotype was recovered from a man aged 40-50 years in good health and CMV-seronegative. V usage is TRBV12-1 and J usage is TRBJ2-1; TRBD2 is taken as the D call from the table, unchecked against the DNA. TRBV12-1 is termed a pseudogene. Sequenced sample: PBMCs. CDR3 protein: CASTLRTSGFNEQFF. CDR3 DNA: TGTGCCAGCACCTTGAGGACTAGCGGGTTCAATGAGCAGTTCTTC.